The source of this TCR beta chain is a study of OX40 agonist ivuxolimab in advanced cancers. Concerning the study at large: Ivuxolimab was an agonistic, fully human IgG2 monoclonal antibody directed against OX40 (CD134), a costimulatory receptor. Intravenous ivuxolimab was administered to patients every 2 weeks at six dose levels: 0.01, 0.1, 0.3, 1.5, 3 and 10 mg/kg. Among the 50 to 55 dose-escalation patients, about 19 had hepatocellular carcinoma, some 15 melanoma, 9 renal cell carcinoma and 9 head and neck cancer. In the dose-escalation cohort, 70% to 85% of patients were male, and the mean age was roughly 60 years, with a range of about 20 to 90. Patients were allowed to have had prior anti-PD-1, anti-PD-L1 or anti-CTLA-4 therapy, and around 40% of the dose-escalation patients had previously received checkpoint inhibitors. Partial responses occurred in three dose-escalation patients: two with cutaneous melanoma and one with hepatocellular carcinoma. The point of sequencing TCRbeta in the periphery was to test whether ivuxolimab changed TCR sequence diversity and drove clonal T-cell expansion. The paper covers the monotherapy dose-escalation part of the phase I ivuxolimab trial, which included N ≈ 57 patients.

Relative to germline, V is 2 bases shorter and J is 4 bases shorter, with 10 bases between their ends. For CDR1 and CDR2, the germline V gene (reference sequence) lists SEHNR and FQNEAQ. The CDR3 contains 14 residues, cysteine and phenylalanine counted. Here the CDR3 DNA is all that survives: 42 bases in frame from base 1. The trial excluded patients who had a history of autoimmune disease or who were on systemic immunosuppression. In every dose cohort, peripheral blood was drawn for TCR sequencing at baseline, cycle 4 day 1, and cycle 7 day 1. The samples were drawn from a first-in-human, open-label, multicenter phase I dose-escalation trial of ivuxolimab. Adults with locally advanced or metastatic melanoma, renal cell carcinoma, hepatocellular carcinoma or head and neck squamous cell carcinoma were enrolled in the trial. CD4+ and CD8+ T cells were sorted separately from peripheral blood before TCR sequencing.

General study outcomes and caveats: Clonal expansion of both CD4+ and CD8+ blood T cells was observed from baseline to week 6 at doses 0.1 to 3.0 mg/kg. After ivuxolimab, more expanded clones were found on average in CD8+ T cells than in CD4+ T cells. Low levels of normalized T-cell clonal expansion were also shown by some nonresponding patients. Antigen specificity was not determined for the clonally expanded peripheral T cells. In the 0.1-3.0 mg/kg groups, partial responders were among the patients with the lowest normalized peripheral clonal expansion, particularly in CD8+ T cells.

To sequence the TCRbeta CDR3 region, genomic DNA was isolated from the sorted cells. The immunoSEQ Assay was used for sequencing of TCRbeta CDR3 regions. The clones in this table, taken by TCRdb from immuneACCESS, are in-frame only. Not every clone is retained; where verified, under half of the shortfall comes from an unresolved V gene, and the cause of the rest is unknown. The sample yields under 15,000 clones; around 74% were counted once. Around 32% of the sample is held by the ten biggest clonotypes. A note on this clone: No cognate antigen has been identified for it. No base quality information exists; no much larger clone differs at one position.

The chain employs TRBV7-9 and TRBJ2-3; matching of 6 bases hints at TRBD2 as the D gene. The receptor's source is an adult with an advanced solid tumor such as melanoma, head and neck, liver or kidney cancer. The source was CD4+ or CD8+ T cells sorted from blood, collected in a trial of the OX40 agonist ivuxolimab. The CDR3 has the sequence CASSLQSGADTQYF. DNA sequence: TGTGCCAGCAGCTTACAGTCGGGGGCAGATACGCAGTATTTT. Outside the CDR3, residues come from the reference TRBV7-9 and TRBJ2-3 proteins, so the full variable domain is: DTGVSQNPRHKITKRGQNVTFRCDPISEHNRLYWYRQTLGQGPEFLTYFQNEAQLEKSRLLSDRFSAERPKGSFSTLEIQRTEQGDSAMYLCASSLQSGADTQYFGPGTRLTVL.